The rows below give T cell receptor beta chains drawn from one sample of a study of blood T cell repertoires in COVID-19. Assay used: immunoSEQ multiplex PCR; TCRdb lists only in-frame clones, some missing. The top ten hold 35% to 50% of the sample, which has tens of thousands of clones, 90% seen once. The specimen was peripheral blood. The receptor source for this set is a man in his 60s with active or convalescent COVID-19. Both conserved end residues are part of each CDR3. Expanded clones are given a class, and other clones once, few, many or no size at all.

clone size,V gene,J gene,CDR3 protein
.,TRBV3-1/TRBV3-2,TRBJ1-1,CASSSRYRNTEAFF
.,TRBV5-1,TRBJ1-2,CASSFYGQGIGGGYTF
.,TRBV5-1,TRBJ2-7,CASSLGQASYEQYF
once,TRBV11-2,TRBJ2-5,CASSLAGVFETQYF
.,TRBV3-1/TRBV3-2,TRBJ2-7,CASSQDWRGQSYEQYF
.,TRBV7-2,TRBJ1-6,CASSLVPGGNSPLHF
.,TRBV27,TRBJ1-4,CASSPGGATNEKLFF
.,TRBV6-1,TRBJ1-4,CASSEVAGINEKLFF
.,TRBV25-1,TRBJ2-5,CASSVLDRGLAVAQYF
.,TRBV30,TRBJ1-1,CAWMSGVNTEAFF
once,TRBV7-2,TRBJ2-2,CASSLGGGTRGGELFF
.,TRBV28,TRBJ1-1,CASSLRGGGNTEAFF
.,TRBV13,TRBJ2-7,CASSLGRQSSYEQYF
.,TRBV4-3,TRBJ2-3,CASSQDLAGLAGTDTQYF
.,TRBV2,TRBJ1-2,CASSVQGMEYGYTF
.,TRBV4-3,TRBJ2-2,CASSQDYRDLTTGELFF
.,TRBV29-1,TRBJ2-1,CSVTGTILYNEQFF
.,TRBV10-3,TRBJ2-1,CAISPSFDEQFF
.,TRBV30,TRBJ2-7,CAWSEAGGYEQYF
.,TRBV7-9,TRBJ2-1,CASTQDSEGYEQFF
.,TRBV29-1,TRBJ2-1,CSGQRGLARSYEQFF
few,TRBV19,TRBJ1-6,CASSLTRQGRGNSPLHF
.,TRBV7-6,TRBJ2-3,CASSQRQAGTDTQYF
.,TRBV6-5,TRBJ2-5,CASSYPTGGSVETQYF
.,TRBV6-5,TRBJ2-7,CASSYSNQGAYEQYF
.,TRBV6-6,TRBJ2-7,CASSSGTGGYEQYF
.,TRBV10-2,TRBJ2-3,CASSESLAGDTQYF
once,TRBV28,TRBJ1-5,CATTGGSNQPQHF
.,TRBV7-9,TRBJ1-1,CASSFRGGDTEAFF
.,TRBV9,TRBJ1-1,CASSVGQGVGTEAFF
.,TRBV5-1,TRBJ1-5,CASSIDRAGPQHF
.,TRBV2,TRBJ1-2,CASSGRGLGYGYTF
.,TRBV5-1,TRBJ2-5,CASSSSGQGRETQYF
.,TRBV28,TRBJ2-4,CASSPTGVLAKNIQYF
.,TRBV14,TRBJ1-1,CASSRTGAFNTEAFF
.,TRBV27,TRBJ1-6,CASSFRITHFNSPLHF
.,TRBV5-1,TRBJ1-1,CASSLASPRGSTEAFF
.,TRBV25-1,TRBJ2-1,CASSGAGLAGNEQFF
.,TRBV28,TRBJ1-2,CASSSSPGQVYGYTF
.,TRBV6-5,TRBJ2-7,CASSRRRLSSYEQYF
.,TRBV7-3,TRBJ1-1,CASSQWGGSNTEAFF
.,TRBV6-2/TRBV6-3,TRBJ1-1,CASNPDRVVTEAFF
.,TRBV5-1,TRBJ1-3,CASSEQGSGNTIYF
.,TRBV9,TRBJ1-2,CASSVAPGGVYGYTF
.,TRBV28,TRBJ2-7,CASSTPGGSPYEQYF
.,TRBV18,TRBJ1-1,CASSPPQALNTEAFF
.,TRBV4-1,TRBJ1-6,CASSPNAGSNSPLHF
.,TRBV28,TRBJ1-2,CASRTSGGASNYGYTF
.,TRBV28,TRBJ2-7,CASSFDRASSYEQYF
.,TRBV18,TRBJ1-2,CASSPAQGVHGYTF
.,TRBV5-1,TRBJ1-1,CASSLESRNTEAFF
once,TRBV27,TRBJ2-7,CASSLSFRGLDEQYF
.,TRBV19,TRBJ2-7,CASSTGLAGGYEQYF
.,TRBV7-2,TRBJ2-2,CASSFVSASTGELFF
.,TRBV3-1/TRBV3-2,TRBJ1-2,CASSPYRGHLTNYGYTF
.,TRBV5-6,TRBJ2-1,CASSLKGGLAGDEQFF
.,TRBV19,TRBJ2-3,CASSIAPFAGGGTDTQYF
.,TRBV27,TRBJ2-7,CASSSGLAGSRGEQYF
.,TRBV11-3,TRBJ2-3,CASSLRQGGRDTQYF
.,TRBV2,TRBJ2-3,CASRRGPTSGSSDTQYF